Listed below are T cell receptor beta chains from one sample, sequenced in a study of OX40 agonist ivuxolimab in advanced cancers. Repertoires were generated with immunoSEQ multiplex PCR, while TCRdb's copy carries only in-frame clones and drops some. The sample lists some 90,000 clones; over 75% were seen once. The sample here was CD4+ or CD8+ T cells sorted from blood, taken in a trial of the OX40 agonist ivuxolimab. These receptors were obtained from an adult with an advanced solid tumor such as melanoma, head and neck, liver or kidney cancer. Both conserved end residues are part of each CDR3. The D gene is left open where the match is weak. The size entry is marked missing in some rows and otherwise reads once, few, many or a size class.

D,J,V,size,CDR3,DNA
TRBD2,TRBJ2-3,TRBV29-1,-,CSAYLAGDTQYF,TGCAGCGCATATCTAGCGGGGGATACGCAGTATTTT
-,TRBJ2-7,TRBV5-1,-,CASSSSRNEQYF,TGCGCCAGCAGCTCATCCCGTAACGAGCAGTACTTC
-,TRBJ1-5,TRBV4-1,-,CASSQEPAGRQPQHF,TGCGCCAGCAGCCAAGAACCGGCAGGGAGACAGCCCCAGCATTTT
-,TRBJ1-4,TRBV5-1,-,CASSPRDRPEYELFF,TGCGCCAGCAGCCCCAGGGACCGCCCGGAGTACGAACTGTTTTTT
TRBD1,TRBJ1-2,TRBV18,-,CASSPGQLYGYTF,TGTGCCAGCTCACCGGGACAGCTCTATGGCTACACCTTC
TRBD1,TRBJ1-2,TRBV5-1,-,CASSTSGTGAGYTF,TGCGCCAGCAGCACGTCCGGGACAGGGGCCGGCTACACCTTC
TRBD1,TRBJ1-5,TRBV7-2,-,CASSLEGTGNQPQHF,TGTGCCAGCAGCTTAGAGGGGACAGGGAATCAGCCCCAGCATTTT
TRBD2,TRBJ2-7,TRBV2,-,CASSDQLGLAGAYEQYF,TGTGCCAGCAGTGATCAGTTGGGACTAGCGGGCGCCTACGAGCAGTACTTC
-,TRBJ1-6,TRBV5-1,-,CASSPRNWGRTGSSRERQNSPLHF,TGCGCCAGCAGCCCCCGCAATTGGGGAAGGACGGGTTCTTCAAGGGAGCGGCAAAATTCACCCCTCCACTTT
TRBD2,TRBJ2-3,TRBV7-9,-,CASSSGLAGDTQYF,TGTGCCAGCAGCTCTGGACTAGCCGGAGATACGCAGTATTTT
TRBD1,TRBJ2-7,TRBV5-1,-,CASSLGTVDSYEQYF,TGCGCCAGCAGCCTAGGGACAGTTGACTCCTACGAGCAGTACTTC
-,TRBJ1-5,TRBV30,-,CAWSVSKPLGNTPQHF,TGTGCCTGGAGTGTATCGAAACCCTTAGGGAATACGCCCCAGCATTTT
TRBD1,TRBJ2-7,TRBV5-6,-,CASSRDRTYEQYF,TGTGCCAGCAGCCGGGACAGGACCTACGAGCAGTACTTC
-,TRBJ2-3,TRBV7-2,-,CASSLAHPTDTQYF,TGTGCCAGCAGCTTAGCGCATCCCACAGATACGCAGTATTTT
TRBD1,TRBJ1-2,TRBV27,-,CASSFNRGAMANYGYTF,TGTGCCAGCAGTTTTAACAGGGGCGCAATGGCCAACTATGGCTACACCTTC
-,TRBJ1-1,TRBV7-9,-,CASSLQEGGTEAFF,TGTGCCAGCAGCCTTCAGGAAGGCGGCACTGAAGCTTTCTTT
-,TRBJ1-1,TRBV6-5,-,CASRGRQINTEAFF,TGTGCCAGCAGGGGTAGGCAGATAAACACTGAAGCTTTCTTT
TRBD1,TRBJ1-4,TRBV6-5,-,CASTRQGAGKLFF,TGTGCCAGCACCAGACAGGGGGCCGGAAAACTGTTTTTT
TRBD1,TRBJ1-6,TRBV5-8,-,CASSFRTGVAPLHF,TGTGCCAGCAGCTTTCGGACAGGGGTGGCACCCCTCCACTTT
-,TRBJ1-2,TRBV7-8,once,CASSLEGNSNYGYTF,TGTGCCAGCAGCTTAGAGGGGAACAGTAACTATGGCTACACCTTC
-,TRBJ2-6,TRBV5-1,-,CASRPTTDSSGANVLTF,TGCGCCAGCAGACCCACGACAGATAGCTCTGGGGCCAACGTCCTGACTTTC
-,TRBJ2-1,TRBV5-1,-,CASSLVQGSSYNEQFF,TGCGCCAGCAGCTTAGTACAGGGTAGCTCCTACAATGAGCAGTTCTTC
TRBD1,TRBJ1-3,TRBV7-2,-,CASSFKSGTGGLGNTIYF,TGTGCCAGCAGCTTCAAGTCCGGGACAGGGGGACTTGGAAACACCATATATTTT
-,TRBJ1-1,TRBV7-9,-,CASSFLGGNTEAFF,TGTGCCAGCAGCTTTTTGGGGGGGAACACTGAAGCTTTCTTT
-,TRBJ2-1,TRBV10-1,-,CASSEYAGSSYNEQFF,TGCGCCAGCAGTGAGTACGCGGGGAGCTCCTACAATGAGCAGTTCTTC
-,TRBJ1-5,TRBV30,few,CAWSRGGDQPQHF,TGTGCCTGGAGTCGGGGGGGCGATCAGCCCCAGCATTTT
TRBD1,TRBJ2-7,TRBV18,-,CASSPRDREEQYF,TGTGCCAGCTCACCAAGGGACAGGGAAGAGCAGTACTTC
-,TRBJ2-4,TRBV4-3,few,CASSQDRGLAKNIQYF,TGCGCCAGCAGCCAAGATCGAGGGTTAGCCAAAAACATTCAGTACTTC
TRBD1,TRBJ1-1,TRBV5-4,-,CASSLAPSGTGGTEAFF,TGTGCCAGCAGCTTGGCCCCCTCCGGGACAGGGGGCACTGAAGCTTTCTTT
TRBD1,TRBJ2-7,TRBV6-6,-,CASSNGQGPYEQYF,TGTGCCAGCAGTAACGGACAGGGACCCTACGAGCAGTACTTC
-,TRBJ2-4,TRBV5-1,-,CASSSTEVAKNIQYF,TGCGCCAGCAGCTCCACCGAAGTAGCCAAAAACATTCAGTACTTC
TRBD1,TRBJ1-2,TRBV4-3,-,CASSQGAGGNYGYTF,TGCGCCAGCAGCCAAGGGGCAGGGGGCAACTATGGCTACACCTTC
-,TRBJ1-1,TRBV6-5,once,CASSYHGTMNTEAFF,TGTGCCAGCAGTTACCATGGAACCATGAACACTGAAGCTTTCTTT
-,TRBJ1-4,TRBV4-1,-,CASSQEAATNEKLFF,TGCGCCAGCAGCCAAGAGGCTGCAACTAATGAAAAACTGTTTTTT
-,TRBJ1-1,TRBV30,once,CAWSLGARNTEAFF,TGTGCCTGGAGTTTGGGGGCACGTAACACTGAAGCTTTCTTT
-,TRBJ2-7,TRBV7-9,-,CASSSQGFEQYF,TGTGCCAGCAGCTCACAGGGTTTCGAGCAGTACTTC
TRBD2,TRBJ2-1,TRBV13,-,CASSLGTSGGANEQFF,TGTGCCAGCAGCTTAGGGACTAGCGGGGGGGCCAATGAGCAGTTCTTC
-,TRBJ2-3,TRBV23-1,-,CASSQDKHPNTDTQYF,TGCGCCAGCAGTCAAGACAAGCACCCCAACACAGATACGCAGTATTTT
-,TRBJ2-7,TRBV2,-,CASDTQGFYEQYF,TGTGCCAGCGATACGCAGGGGTTCTACGAGCAGTACTTC
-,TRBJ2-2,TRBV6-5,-,CASSYYSGTGELFF,TGTGCCAGCAGTTACTACAGTGGGACCGGGGAGCTGTTTTTT
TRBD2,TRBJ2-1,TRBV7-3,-,CASSPTSWHEQFF,TGTGCCAGCAGCCCGACTAGCTGGCATGAGCAGTTCTTC
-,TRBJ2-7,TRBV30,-,CAWKRLRGPYEQYF,TGTGCCTGGAAACGGCTACGGGGCCCCTACGAGCAGTACTTC
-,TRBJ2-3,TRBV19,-,CASSIDHGVGDLTQYF,TGTGCCAGTAGTATAGATCATGGGGTGGGGGACCTTACGCAGTATTTT
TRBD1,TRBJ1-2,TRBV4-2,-,CASSQEGTGAQGYGYTF,TGTGCCAGCAGCCAAGAGGGGACAGGGGCTCAGGGCTATGGCTACACCTTC
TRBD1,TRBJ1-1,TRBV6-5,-,CASRYRQGMNTEAFF,TGTGCCAGCAGATACCGACAGGGAATGAACACTGAAGCTTTCTTT
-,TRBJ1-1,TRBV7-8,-,CASSLGGAQNTEAFF,TGTGCCAGCAGCTTAGGGGGGGCCCAGAACACTGAAGCTTTCTTT
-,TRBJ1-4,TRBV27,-,CASSLGQLGKNEKLFF,TGTGCCAGCAGTTTAGGGCAACTTGGGAAAAATGAAAAACTGTTTTTT
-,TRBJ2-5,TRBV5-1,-,CASRPGTQETQYF,TGCGCCAGCAGGCCAGGGACTCAAGAGACCCAGTACTTC
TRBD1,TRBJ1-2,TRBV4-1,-,CASSQRQGGIANYGYTF,TGCGCCAGCAGCCAACGACAGGGGGGGATAGCTAACTATGGCTACACCTTC
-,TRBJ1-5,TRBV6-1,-,CASSEANTRNQPQHF,TGTGCCAGCAGTGAAGCGAATACTCGAAATCAGCCCCAGCATTTT
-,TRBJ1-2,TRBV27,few,CASSLSGGYYGYTF,TGTGCCAGCAGTTTATCGGGGGGGTACTATGGCTACACCTTC
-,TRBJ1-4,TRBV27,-,CASSRRGLVNEKLFF,TGTGCCAGCAGCCGAAGAGGCCTCGTCAATGAAAAACTGTTTTTT
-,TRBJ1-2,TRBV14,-,CASSQVSLRGGLNGYTF,TGTGCCAGCAGCCAAGTGTCGCTCCGGGGTGGCCTTAATGGCTACACCTTC
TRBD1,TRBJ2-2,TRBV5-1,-,CASSLTPGQVTGELFF,TGCGCCAGCAGCTTAACCCCCGGACAGGTAACCGGGGAGCTGTTTTTT
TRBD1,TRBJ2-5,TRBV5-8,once,CASRLTGGEETQYF,TGTGCCAGCAGATTGACAGGGGGAGAGGAGACCCAGTACTTC
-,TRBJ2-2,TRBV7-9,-,CAALKQGTTGELFF,TGTGCCGCACTGAAACAGGGAACCACCGGGGAGCTGTTTTTT
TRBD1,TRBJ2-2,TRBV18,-,CASSPLMAGTGITGELFF,TGTGCCAGCTCTCCCTTAATGGCCGGGACAGGGATCACCGGGGAGCTGTTTTTT